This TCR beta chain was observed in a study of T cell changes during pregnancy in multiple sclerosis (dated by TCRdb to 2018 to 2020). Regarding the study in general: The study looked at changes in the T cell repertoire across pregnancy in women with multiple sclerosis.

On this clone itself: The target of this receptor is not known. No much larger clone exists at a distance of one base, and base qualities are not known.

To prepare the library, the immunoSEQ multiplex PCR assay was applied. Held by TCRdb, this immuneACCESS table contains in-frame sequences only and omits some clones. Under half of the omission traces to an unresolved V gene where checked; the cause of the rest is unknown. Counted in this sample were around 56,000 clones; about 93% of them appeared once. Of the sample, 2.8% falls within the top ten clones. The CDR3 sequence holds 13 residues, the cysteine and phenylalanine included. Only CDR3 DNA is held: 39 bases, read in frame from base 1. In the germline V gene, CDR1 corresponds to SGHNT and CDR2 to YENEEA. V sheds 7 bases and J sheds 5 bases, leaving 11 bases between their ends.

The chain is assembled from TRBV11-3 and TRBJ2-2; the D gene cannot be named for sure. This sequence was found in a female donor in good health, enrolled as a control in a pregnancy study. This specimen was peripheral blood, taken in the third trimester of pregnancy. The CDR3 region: CASTSPPTGELFF. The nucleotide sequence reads TGTGCCAGCACCTCCCCCCCTACCGGGGAGCTGTTTTTT.